This T cell receptor (beta chain) is from a study of cytomegalovirus exposure and HLA in healthy donors. Germline CDR1 reads SEHNR; CDR2 reads FQNEAQ (reference sequence). Trimming left V 3 bases short and J 3 bases short, with 8 bases between. The CDR3 runs to 13 residues. 60 Vbeta and 13 Jbeta primers were used in PCR. Profiled with immunoSEQ multiplex PCR; TCRdb holds only in-frame clones, not every one. The sample gives about 120,000 clones, roughly 69% of which show up once; roughly 8.2% is in the top ten. This clone was picked up a small number of times. The clonotype originates from a woman between 35 and 50 years old in good health and CMV-seropositive. The rearrangement links TRBV7-9 to TRBJ2-5, with D tentatively TRBD1 (5 bases). Material: PBMCs. CDR3 sequence (DNA): TGTGCCAGCAGCTTCCAGGGAAAAGAGACCCAGTACTTC. Protein: CASSFQGKETQYF.